One T cell receptor beta chain is described in this entry. Its antigen is not known. Profiled with immunoSEQ multiplex PCR; TCRdb holds only in-frame clones, not every one. The table has about 28,000 clones, around 80% seen once. Between the trimmed V and J ends, which lost 0 bases and 6 bases, there was a span of 1 base. The CDR3 covers 11 residues. Germline CDR1 SGHRS, CDR2 YFSETQ. Antigen-specific CD4+ T cell clonotypes were called by their expansion after viral peptide-pool culture in ViraFEST. Upon completion of around eleven days in culture, CD4+ T cells were isolated. Nucleocapsid antibodies were negative in the vaccine recipients, who had never had SARS-CoV-2 infection. Days 3 and 7 were when half the medium was replaced with IL-2 medium. These data are taken from a study of vaccination effects on CD4 cells after COVID-19. For the study at large: Participants each got two BNT162b2 or mRNA-1273 vaccine doses.

This chain joins TRBV5-1 and TRBJ2-1, with unresolved D. This TCR derives from a human donor who received a COVID-19 vaccine. This material consisted of CD4+ T cells from PBMCs cultured with SARS-CoV-2 spike peptides, taken before COVID-19 vaccination. In DNA form, the CDR3 reads TGCGCCAGCAGCTTGGGCAATGAGCAGTTCTTC. Translating it yields CASSLGNEQFF.